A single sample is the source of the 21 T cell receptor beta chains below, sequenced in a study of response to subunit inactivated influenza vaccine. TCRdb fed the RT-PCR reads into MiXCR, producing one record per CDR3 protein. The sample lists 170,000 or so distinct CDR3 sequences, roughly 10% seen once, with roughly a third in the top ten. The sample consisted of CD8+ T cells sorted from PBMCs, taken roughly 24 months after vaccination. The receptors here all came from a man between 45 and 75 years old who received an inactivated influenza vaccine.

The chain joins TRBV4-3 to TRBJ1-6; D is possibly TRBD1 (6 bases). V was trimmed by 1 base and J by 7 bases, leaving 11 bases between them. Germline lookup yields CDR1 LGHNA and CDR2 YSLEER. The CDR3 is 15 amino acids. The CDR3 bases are TGCGCCAGCAGCCAAGTGGGGCAGGGGAATTCACCCCTCCACTTT. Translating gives CASSQVGQGNSPLHF.

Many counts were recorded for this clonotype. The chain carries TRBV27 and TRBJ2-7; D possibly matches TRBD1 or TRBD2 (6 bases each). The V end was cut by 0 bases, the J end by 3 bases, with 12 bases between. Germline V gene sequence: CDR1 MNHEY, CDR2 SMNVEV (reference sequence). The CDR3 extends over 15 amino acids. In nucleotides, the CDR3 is TGTGCCAGCAGTTTATCGGGCAGGGGACTCTACGAGCAGTACTTC. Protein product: CASSLSGRGLYEQYF.

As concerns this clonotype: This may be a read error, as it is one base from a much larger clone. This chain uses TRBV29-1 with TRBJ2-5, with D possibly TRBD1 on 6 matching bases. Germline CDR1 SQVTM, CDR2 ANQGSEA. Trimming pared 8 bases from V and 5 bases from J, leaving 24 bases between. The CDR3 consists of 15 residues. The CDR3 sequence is CSTNPLTGDGETQYF. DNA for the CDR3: TGCAGCACCAACCCACTGACAGGCGATGGCGAGACCCAGTACTTC.

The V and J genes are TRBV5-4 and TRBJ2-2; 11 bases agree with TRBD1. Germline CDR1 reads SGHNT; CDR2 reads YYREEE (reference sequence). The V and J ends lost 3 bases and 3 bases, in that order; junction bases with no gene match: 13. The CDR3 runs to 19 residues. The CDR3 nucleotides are TGTGCCAGCAGCTCGGCGTGGGGACAGGGGGTGAGGTACACCGGGGAGCTGTTTTTT. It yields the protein CASSSAWGQGVRYTGELFF.

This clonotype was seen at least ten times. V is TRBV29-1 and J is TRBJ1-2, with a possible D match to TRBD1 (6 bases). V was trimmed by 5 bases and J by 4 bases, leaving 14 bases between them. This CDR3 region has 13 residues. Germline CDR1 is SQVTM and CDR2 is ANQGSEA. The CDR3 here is CSVLLQGGYGYTF. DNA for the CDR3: TGCAGCGTTCTCCTACAGGGTGGCTATGGCTACACCTTC.

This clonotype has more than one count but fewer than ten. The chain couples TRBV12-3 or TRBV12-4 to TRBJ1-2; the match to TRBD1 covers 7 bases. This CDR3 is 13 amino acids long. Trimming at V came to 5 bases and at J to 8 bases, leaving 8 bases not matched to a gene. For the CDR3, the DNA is TGTGCCAGCAGTCCGCAGGGGGGAGGAGGCTACACCTTC. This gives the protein CASSPQGGGGYTF.

CDR3 nucleotide sequence: TGTGCCAGCAGCTTGAAATCCGATTGGGCCAACGTCCTGACTTTC. Translated: CASSLKSDWANVLTF. The rearrangement joins TRBV5-6 to TRBJ2-6; D is unclear. Germline V gene lookup returns CDR1 SGHDT and CDR2 YYEEEE. Trimming took 1 base from V and 5 from J, leaving 10 bases between them. The CDR3 runs 15 residues.

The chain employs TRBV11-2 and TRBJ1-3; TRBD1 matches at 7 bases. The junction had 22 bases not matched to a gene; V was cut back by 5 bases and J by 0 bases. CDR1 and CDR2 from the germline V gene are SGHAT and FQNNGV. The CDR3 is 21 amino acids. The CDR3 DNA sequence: TGTGCCAGCAGCATTACTCCGGGACAGCTCAACAAAGGGCGCTCTGGAAACACCATATATTTT. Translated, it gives CASSITPGQLNKGRSGNTIYF.

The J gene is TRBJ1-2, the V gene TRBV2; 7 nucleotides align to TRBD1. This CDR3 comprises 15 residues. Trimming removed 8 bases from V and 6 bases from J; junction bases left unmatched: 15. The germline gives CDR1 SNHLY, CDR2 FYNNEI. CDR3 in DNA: TGTGCCAGCGGGCCTCGACAGGGCGCCGGACATGGCTACACCTTC. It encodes CASGPRQGAGHGYTF.

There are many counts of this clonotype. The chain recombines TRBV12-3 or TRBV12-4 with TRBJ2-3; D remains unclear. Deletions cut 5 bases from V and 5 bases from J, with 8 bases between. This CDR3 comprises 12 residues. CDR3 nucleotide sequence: TGTGCCAGCAGTCCCGAGGTAGATACGCAGTATTTT. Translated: CASSPEVDTQYF.

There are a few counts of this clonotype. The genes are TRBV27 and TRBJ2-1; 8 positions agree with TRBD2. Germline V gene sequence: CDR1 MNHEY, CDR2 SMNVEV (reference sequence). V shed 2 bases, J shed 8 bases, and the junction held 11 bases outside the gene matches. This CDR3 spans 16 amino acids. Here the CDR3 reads CASSLTIGLAADEQFF. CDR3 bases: TGTGCCAGCAGTTTAACCATTGGACTAGCTGCCGATGAGCAGTTCTTC.

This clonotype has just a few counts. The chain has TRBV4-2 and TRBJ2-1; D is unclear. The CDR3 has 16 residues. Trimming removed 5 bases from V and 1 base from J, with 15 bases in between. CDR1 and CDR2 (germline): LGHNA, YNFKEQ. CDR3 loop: CASSVMGSLSYNEQFF. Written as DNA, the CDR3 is TGTGCCAGCAGCGTAATGGGTAGTCTATCCTACAATGAGCAGTTCTTC.

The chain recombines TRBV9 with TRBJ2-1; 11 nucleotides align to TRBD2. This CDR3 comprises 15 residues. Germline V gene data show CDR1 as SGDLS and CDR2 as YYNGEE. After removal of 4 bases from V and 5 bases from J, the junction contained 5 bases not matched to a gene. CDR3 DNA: TGTGCCAGCAGCCCGGGACTAGCGGTCAACAATGAGCAGTTCTTC. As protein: CASSPGLAVNNEQFF.

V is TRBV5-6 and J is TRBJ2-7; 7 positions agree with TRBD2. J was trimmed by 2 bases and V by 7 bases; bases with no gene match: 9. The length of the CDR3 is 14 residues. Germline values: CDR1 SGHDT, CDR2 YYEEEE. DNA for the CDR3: TGTGCCAGCGGCCTCGGGGGGTCCCCCTACGAGCAGTACTTC. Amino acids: CASGLGGSPYEQYF.

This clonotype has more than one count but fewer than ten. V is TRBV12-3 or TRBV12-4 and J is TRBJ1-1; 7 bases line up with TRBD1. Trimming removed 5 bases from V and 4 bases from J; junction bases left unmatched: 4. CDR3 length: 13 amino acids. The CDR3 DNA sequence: TGTGCCAGCAGTCTGACAGGGACCACTGAAGCTTTCTTT. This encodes CASSLTGTTEAFF.

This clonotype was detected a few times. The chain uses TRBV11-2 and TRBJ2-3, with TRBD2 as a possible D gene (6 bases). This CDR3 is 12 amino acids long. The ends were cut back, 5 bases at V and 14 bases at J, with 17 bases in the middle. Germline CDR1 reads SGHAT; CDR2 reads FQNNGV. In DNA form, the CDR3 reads TGTGCCAGCAGCCCGGGACTGACGAATCGGTATTTT. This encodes CASSPGLTNRYF.

Here the CDR3 DNA reads TGTGCCAGTATCCGTCCTTCGGACGGATCTCCCTACGAGCAGTACTTC. This gives the protein CASIRPSDGSPYEQYF. V and J are TRBV19 and TRBJ2-7, with D unresolved. The CDR3 has 16 residues. Trimming removed 7 bases at V and 2 bases at J, with 21 bases between. Germline CDR1 is LNHDA and CDR2 is SQIVND (reference sequence).

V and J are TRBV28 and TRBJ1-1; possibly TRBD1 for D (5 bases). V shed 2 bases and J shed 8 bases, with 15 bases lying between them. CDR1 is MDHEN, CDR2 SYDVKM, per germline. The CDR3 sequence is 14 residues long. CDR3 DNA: TGTGCCAGCAGTTTACTCAACGGGGCGAACGAAGCTTTCTTT. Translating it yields CASSLLNGANEAFF.

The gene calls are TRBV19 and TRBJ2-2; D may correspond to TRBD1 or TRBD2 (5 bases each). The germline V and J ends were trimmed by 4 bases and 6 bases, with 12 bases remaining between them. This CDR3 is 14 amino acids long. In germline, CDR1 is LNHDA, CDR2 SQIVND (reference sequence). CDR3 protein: CASSTGTASGELFF. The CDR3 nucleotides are TGTGCCAGTAGTACCGGGACGGCATCCGGGGAGCTGTTTTTT.

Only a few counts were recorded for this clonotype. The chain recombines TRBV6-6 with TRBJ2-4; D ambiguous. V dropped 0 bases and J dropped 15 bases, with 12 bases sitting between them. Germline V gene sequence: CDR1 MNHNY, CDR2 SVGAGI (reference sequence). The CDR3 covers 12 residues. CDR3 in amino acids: CASSYSILAPYF. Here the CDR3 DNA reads TGTGCCAGCAGTTACTCGATTTTGGCCCCGTACTTC.

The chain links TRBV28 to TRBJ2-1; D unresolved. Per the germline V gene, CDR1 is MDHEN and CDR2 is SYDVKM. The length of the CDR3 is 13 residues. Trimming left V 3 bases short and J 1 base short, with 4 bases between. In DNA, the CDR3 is TGTGCCAGCAGTTTTAATTCCTACAATGAGCAGTTCTTC. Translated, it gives CASSFNSYNEQFF.